This TCR beta chain derives from a study of T cell responses to AZD1222 COVID-19 vaccine. At the level of the study: The analysis combined second doses at about 4 or about 12 weeks.

Findings of the study overall: Baseline testing showed seropositivity in only 6 or 7 AZD1222 recipients. Every sample of the repertoires postdated the peak T cell response.

A word on this clone: Its specificity is not known.

Method: immunoSEQ multiplex PCR; TCRdb's copy keeps in-frame clones and lacks some. The table lists about 110,000 clones, about nine tenths of them singletons. V gave up 1 base and J gave up 3 bases, with 15 bases separating them. The CDR3 covers 16 residues. Germline CDR1 SGHTA, CDR2 FQGNSA. The origin of this receptor is an adult in good health. This sample comprised peripheral blood, obtained on day 0 of AZD1222 vaccination. The J gene is TRBJ1-2, the V gene TRBV7-2; a possible D gene is TRBD1 (5 bases). DNA of the CDR3: TGTGCCAGCAGCTTAGGTATGGTAGGGACGGACTATGGCTACACCTTC. As protein: CASSLGMVGTDYGYTF. The variable domain in full, completed from reference TRBV7-2 and TRBJ1-2, reads GAGVSQSPSNKVTEKGKDVELRCDPISGHTALYWYRQSLGQGLEFLIYFQGNSAPDKSGLPSDRFSAERTGGSVSTLTIQRTQQEDSAVYLCASSLGMVGTDYGYTFGSGTRLTVV.